What follows describes a single T cell receptor (beta chain). Its antigen is still unknown. These data are taken from a study of cytomegalovirus exposure and HLA in healthy donors. Across the whole study: The same platform as the roughly 670 first-cohort repertoires was used for the 130 or so validation repertoires, a later analysis reported.

Study outcomes and limitations: In vitro experiments confirmed that three CMV-associated chains were specific for CMV antigens. In the roughly 120 validation repertoires, a later analysis found that first-cohort TCR clusters tended to co-occur. The authors enumerated around 150 TCR beta chains as linked to cytomegalovirus.

TCRdb's copy holds only in-frame clones and misses some; the assay was immunoSEQ multiplex PCR. The sample lists about 69,000 clones, roughly 95% occurring once. The sample consisted of PBMCs. This TCR derives from a woman between 18 and 29 years old in good health and CMV-seropositive.

CDR3 amino acids: CASSSRYEQYF. The DNA for the CDR3 is TGTGCCAGCAGCTCTAGGTACGAGCAGTACTTC. The chain uses TRBV7-8 and TRBJ2-7; D remains unclear. The CDR3 contains 11 residues. V was clipped by 4 bases and J by 4 bases, with 5 bases between them. Per germline, CDR1 SGHVS and CDR2 FQNEAQ.